These 30 T cell receptor beta chains were all obtained from the same sample, sequenced in a study of graft-versus-host responses after intestinal transplantation. Produced via immunoSEQ multiplex PCR; TCRdb's table is partial and in-frame only. The sample contains roughly 80,000 clones, 92% of which appear only once. The source was PBMCs, collected 98 days after intestinal transplantation. These receptors originate from a human patient who received an intestinal transplant, so some T cells may come from the graft donor.

This sequence joins TRBV7-6 and TRBJ1-3; D may be TRBD1 (5 bases). V was cut by 1 base and J by 2 bases, with 12 bases left in between. The CDR3 covers 16 residues. CDR1 and CDR2 from the germline V gene are SGHVS and FNYEAQ. CDR3 bases: TGTGCCAGCAGCTTAGGATGGGGCAGGGCTGGAAACACCATATATTTT. Amino acid sequence: CASSLGWGRAGNTIYF.

In its sample, this clone was seen once. V usage is TRBV5-4 and J usage is TRBJ2-5; D is uncertain. V was clipped by 0 bases and J by 4 bases, with 7 bases between them. Germline assignment: CDR1 SGHNT and CDR2 YYREEE (reference sequence). The CDR3 contains 13 residues. The CDR3 is CASSLEPTETQYF. DNA for the CDR3: TGTGCCAGCAGCTTGGAACCGACAGAGACCCAGTACTTC.

V usage is TRBV7-9 and J usage is TRBJ1-2; 9 bases agree with TRBD1. Germline values: CDR1 SEHNR, CDR2 FQNEAQ (reference sequence). The CDR3 length is 14 residues. The V segment lost 5 bases and the J segment 6 bases; nucleotides outside the gene matches: 7. The CDR3 coding sequence is TGTGCCAGCAGCCCCCGGCGGACAGGGGATGGCTACACCTTC. Residues: CASSPRRTGDGYTF.

The chain is built from TRBV7-2 and TRBJ2-7, with D perhaps matching TRBD1 or TRBD2 (5 bases each). This CDR3 has 14 amino acids. V was shortened by 4 bases and J by 0 bases, with 10 bases between the two germline ends. Germline loops: CDR1 SGHTA, CDR2 FQGNSA. CDR3 residues: CASSSGRSSYEQYF. CDR3 sequence (DNA): TGTGCCAGCAGCTCGGGACGGAGCTCCTACGAGCAGTACTTC.

This chain joins TRBV5-1 and TRBJ2-3; 9 positions match TRBD1. J gave up 3 bases and V 2 bases, and 1 base lay outside the gene matches. The CDR3 covers 14 residues. Germline CDR1 SGHRS, CDR2 YFSETQ. The CDR3 protein is CASSLGTGTDTQYF. The CDR3 region has the DNA TGCGCCAGCAGCTTAGGGACAGGGACAGATACGCAGTATTTT.

V usage is TRBV7-6 and J usage is TRBJ2-5; either TRBD1 or TRBD2 may fit D (5 bases each). Per the germline V gene, CDR1 is SGHVS and CDR2 is FNYEAQ. V dropped 3 bases and J dropped 2 bases, with 25 bases sitting between them. This CDR3 contains 19 residues. The CDR3 DNA reads TGTGCCAGCAGCTTGACTTCGGGACGAATCCTACGCTTACAAGAGACCCAGTACTTC. It encodes CASSLTSGRILRLQETQYF.

This clone occurred once. The V gene is TRBV4-2, the J gene TRBJ2-1; 9 bases are a match to TRBD2. The ends lost 2 bases at V and 8 bases at J; junction bases unmatched: 10. Germline CDR1 and CDR2: LGHNA and YNFKEQ. CDR3 length equals 16 residues. The CDR3 loop is CASSQTGTSQYDEQFF. For the CDR3, the DNA is TGTGCCAGCAGCCAAACCGGGACTAGCCAATATGATGAGCAGTTCTTC.

The chain is built from TRBV27 and TRBJ2-7; D call uncertain. This CDR3 is 15 amino acids long. CDR1 and CDR2 (germline): MNHEY, SMNVEV (reference sequence). V was clipped by 6 bases and J by 2 bases, with 17 bases between them. CDR3 sequence (DNA): TGTGCCAGCAGCTACCTTGGCGGCCAGGCCTACGAGCAGTACTTC. Translating it yields CASSYLGGQAYEQYF.

CDR3 DNA: TGCGCCAGCAGCGTGACAGGGGAGCTAACTGGAAACACCATATATTTT. Encoded protein: CASSVTGELTGNTIYF. The chain recombines TRBV5-1 with TRBJ1-3; 8 bases align to TRBD1. The junction had 8 bases not matched to a gene; V was cut back by 4 bases and J by 2 bases. Per germline, CDR1 SGHRS and CDR2 YFSETQ. The CDR3 totals 16 residues.

The genes are TRBV13 and TRBJ2-1; a possible D gene is TRBD2 (5 bases). This CDR3 is 13 amino acids long. Trimming took off 5 bases at V and 7 bases at J, with 12 bases between the two ends. Germline V gene lookup returns CDR1 PRHDT and CDR2 FYEKMQ (reference sequence). The CDR3 sequence is CASSQSGENEQFF. In DNA form, the CDR3 reads TGTGCCAGCAGCCAAAGTGGGGAGAATGAGCAGTTCTTC.

The V gene is TRBV11-2, the J gene TRBJ2-7; TRBD2 matches 10 bases. CDR1 is SGHAT, CDR2 FQNNGV, per germline. J gave up 4 bases and V 2 bases, and 8 bases lay outside the gene matches. This CDR3 has 16 residues. The CDR3 protein is CASSLSPSGRLYEQYF. In DNA, the CDR3 is TGTGCCAGCAGCTTATCCCCTAGCGGGAGATTATACGAGCAGTACTTC.

The chain recombines TRBV18 with TRBJ1-4; D is perhaps TRBD1 (5 bases). The CDR3 loop spans 14 amino acids. Germline CDR1 and CDR2: KGHSH and LQKENI. The V end was cut by 2 bases, the J end by 6 bases, with 10 bases between. The CDR3 DNA reads as TGTGCCAGCTCACCATCAAAACAGGATGAAAAACTGTTTTTT. Protein product: CASSPSKQDEKLFF.

The chain combines TRBV28 with TRBJ2-7, with TRBD1 identical over 9 bases. The ends lost 3 bases at V and 6 bases at J; junction bases unmatched: 3. CDR3 length: 13 amino acids. Germline V lookup: CDR1 MDHEN, CDR2 SYDVKM. The CDR3 sequence: CASSFRDRAEQYF. Here the CDR3 DNA reads TGTGCCAGCAGTTTCCGGGACAGGGCCGAGCAGTACTTC. The full variable domain, its missing parts supplied by reference TRBV28 and TRBJ2-7, is DVKVTQSSRYLVKRTGEKVFLECVQDMDHENMFWYRQDPGLGLRLIYFSYDVKMKEKGDIPEGYSVSREKKERFSLILESASTNQTSMYLCASSFRDRAEQYFGPGTRLTVT.

On this clone: One junction end does not reproduce the germline sequence, and a read error may be involved. The chain recombines TRBV28 with TRBJ2-5, with D possibly TRBD2 on 5 matching bases. The CDR3 has 14 residues. Germline V CDR1 and CDR2: MDHEN, SYDVKM. The CDR3 region has the DNA TGTGCCGGCAGTTTTTGGGGAGCCGGAGAGACCCAGTACTTC. It codes for CAGSFWGAGETQYF.

The CDR3 region has the DNA TGTGCCAGCAGCCTTAGGTTCTACAGGGGGCTAGAGACCCAGTACTTC. Protein sequence: CASSLRFYRGLETQYF. The V call is TRBV7-2, the J call TRBJ2-5; 9 nucleotides match TRBD1. The germline gives CDR1 SGHTA, CDR2 FQGNSA. The CDR3 is made up of 16 amino acids. V was clipped by 5 bases and J by 4 bases; unmatched bases: 11.

V is TRBV6-1 and J is TRBJ2-2; a possible D gene is TRBD2 (6 bases). The V gene lost 5 bases and the J gene lost 5 bases, with 9 bases spanning the gap. The CDR3 length is 13 residues. Germline CDR1 and CDR2: MNHNS and SASEGT. The CDR3 region has the DNA TGTGCCAGCAGTACGGGAGTGACCGGGGAGCTGTTTTTT. Translation gives CASSTGVTGELFF.

This clone has a single count. The V and J genes are TRBV9 and TRBJ2-5; D could derive from TRBD1 or TRBD2 (6 bases each). This CDR3 region has 16 residues. The V end was cut by 0 bases, the J end by 3 bases, with 15 bases between. CDR1 is SGDLS and CDR2 is YYNGEE in the germline V gene. As DNA, the CDR3 is TGTGCCAGCAGCGTAGGAGGAGGGGGATTCAAAGAGACCCAGTACTTC. Protein product: CASSVGGGGFKETQYF.

The chain uses TRBV27 and TRBJ2-1; D might be TRBD2 (5 bases). The CDR3 is 17 residues long. V was cut by 1 base and J by 0 bases, with 13 bases left in between. From germline, CDR1 is MNHEY and CDR2 SMNVEV (reference sequence). The CDR3 sequence: CASSLLVGRSSYNEQFF. The CDR3 DNA reads TGTGCCAGCAGTTTATTGGTTGGGAGAAGCTCCTACAATGAGCAGTTCTTC.

This chain links TRBV6-1 with TRBJ1-5; the D is unclear. Germline CDR1 reads MNHNS; CDR2 reads SASEGT. V gave up 6 bases and J gave up 0 bases, with 9 bases separating them. This CDR3 has 14 amino acids. The CDR3 bases are TGTGCCAGCAGGGGCCTTGGTAGCAATCAGCCCCAGCATTTT. This gives the protein CASRGLGSNQPQHF.

J is TRBJ2-7 and V is TRBV11-2; 11 bases fit TRBD1. Germline-derived CDR1 and CDR2 are SGHAT and FQNNGV. This CDR3 comprises 15 residues. The ends lost 4 bases at V and 1 base at J; junction bases unmatched: 3. In DNA, the CDR3 is TGTGCCAGCAGCTCCGGACAGGGGGCATCCTACGAGCAGTACTTC. Translated, it gives CASSSGQGASYEQYF.

The rearrangement joins TRBV5-4 to TRBJ2-7; D not resolved. CDR1 is SGHNT, CDR2 YYREEE, per germline (reference sequence). The CDR3 is made up of 12 amino acids. Trimming took off 0 bases at V and 5 bases at J, with 6 bases between the two ends. CDR3 nucleotides: TGTGCCAGCAGCTTGGGAAGGGACGAGCAGTACTTC. Its protein is CASSLGRDEQYF.

V gene TRBV11-2 combines with J gene TRBJ2-1; 8 positions agree with TRBD2. There are 14 residues in the CDR3. The trim removed 0 bases at V and 9 bases at J, leaving 4 bases unmatched. From germline, CDR1 is SGHAT and CDR2 FQNNGV. The CDR3 here is CASSLEGAGAEQFF. Here the CDR3 DNA reads TGTGCCAGCAGCTTAGAGGGAGCGGGAGCTGAGCAGTTCTTC.

The V and J genes are TRBV5-6 and TRBJ2-7; 10 bases fit TRBD2. J was trimmed by 3 bases and V by 2 bases; bases with no gene match: 8. From germline, CDR1 is SGHDT and CDR2 YYEEEE. This CDR3 comprises 16 residues. The CDR3 bases are TGTGCCAGCAGCTTCCTAGCGGGAGAGGGGGGCTACGAGCAGTACTTC. Translation: CASSFLAGEGGYEQYF.

The count of this clone is one. The chain links TRBV6-4 to TRBJ2-2, with unresolved D. Germline V CDR1 and CDR2: MRHNA, SNTAGT. Trimming took off 3 bases at V and 3 bases at J, with 5 bases between the two ends. CDR3 length: 13 residues. The CDR3 nucleotides are TGTGCCAGCAGTGAAAGGGACACCGGGGAGCTGTTTTTT. This sequence encodes CASSERDTGELFF.

This chain uses TRBV7-8 with TRBJ2-2; 9 positions agree with TRBD2. The CDR3 sequence is 18 residues long. V shed 1 base, J shed 7 bases, and the junction held 13 bases outside the gene matches. Germline V lookup: CDR1 SGHVS, CDR2 FQNEAQ. CDR3 sequence reads: CASSLVTPGGGASGELFF. CDR3 DNA sequence: TGTGCCAGCAGCTTAGTAACCCCCGGCGGGGGGGCGAGCGGGGAGCTGTTTTTT.

This clone has a handful of counts. This chain links TRBV10-3 with TRBJ2-3, with D possibly matching TRBD2 (6 bases). In germline, CDR1 is ENHRY, CDR2 SYGVKD. CDR3 length: 14 amino acids. The CDR3 is CATSHGEDTDTQYF. CDR3 DNA sequence: TGTGCAACATCCCACGGGGAGGACACAGATACGCAGTATTTT.

J is TRBJ1-6 and V is TRBV27; a possible D gene is TRBD1 (6 bases). From germline, CDR1 is MNHEY and CDR2 SMNVEV (reference sequence). The CDR3 contains 18 residues. The V end was cut by 0 bases, the J end by 2 bases, with 14 bases between. The CDR3 nucleotides are TGTGCCAGCAGTTTATCTGTGCAGGGGTTAACCTATAATTCACCCCTCCACTTT. Translation: CASSLSVQGLTYNSPLHF.

V usage is TRBV27 and J usage is TRBJ2-7; D may match TRBD1 or TRBD2 (5 bases each). V gave up 4 bases and J gave up 3 bases, with 22 bases separating them. The CDR3 sequence is 17 residues long. CDR1 is MNHEY, CDR2 SMNVEV, per germline (reference sequence). This chain's CDR3 is CASSSTLGWDPSYEQYF. CDR3 DNA sequence: TGTGCCAGCAGTTCCACCTTGGGGTGGGACCCCAGCTACGAGCAGTACTTC.

In DNA, the CDR3 is TGTGCCAGCAGCCCCCGGGTCCAAGAGATTTCGGAGCAGTACTTC. Translation gives CASSPRVQEISEQYF. The chain combines TRBV9 with TRBJ2-7; D remains unclear. The CDR3 has 15 residues. Germline CDR1 is SGDLS and CDR2 is YYNGEE. The V and J ends lost 4 bases and 7 bases respectively, with 21 bases between them.

The chain recombines TRBV4-1 with TRBJ2-7; 8 nucleotides align to TRBD2. This CDR3 is built from 17 residues. V gave up 2 bases and J gave up 1 base; unmatched junction bases: 10. CDR1 is MGHRA and CDR2 is YSYEKL in the germline V gene. The CDR3 sequence: CASSQNVAGILSYEQYF. CDR3 coding DNA: TGCGCCAGCAGCCAAAACGTAGCGGGAATATTATCCTACGAGCAGTACTTC.